These 14 T cell receptor beta chains were sequenced from one sample in a study of human T cells and chemical hapten exposure. Documented time point: pre-sensitization, week 0. As to treatment: therapeutic diphenylcyclopropenone sensitization with weekly scalp DPC. TCRdb passed the RACE reads through MiXCR, listing each CDR3 protein once. The sample has approximately 90,000 distinct CDR3 sequences; roughly 8.5% are singletons. The source was whole blood, collected in connection with sensitization to the hapten diphenylcyclopropenone (DPC). These receptors were taken from a man aged 35 to 55 with alopecia areata. Some clones in this sample may be carry-over from other donors' samples.

The genes are TRBV20-1 and TRBJ2-1, with 10 bases matching TRBD2. Germline V lookup: CDR1 DFQATT, CDR2 SNEGSKA (reference sequence). The trim removed 6 bases at V and 4 bases at J, leaving 9 bases unmatched. The CDR3 spans 15 residues. The CDR3 DNA sequence: TGCAGTGCAAATATTGCTAGCGGGAGTTACAATGAGCAGTTCTTC. Protein product: CSANIASGSYNEQFF.

This clonotype was found many times. This chain links TRBV7-9 with TRBJ1-2, with TRBD1 matching over 7 bases. After removal of 1 base from V and 4 bases from J, the junction contained 6 bases not matched to a gene. The CDR3 spans 15 residues. CDR1 and CDR2 (germline): SEHNR, FQNEAQ (reference sequence). The CDR3 loop reads CASSLGAGGSYGYTF. The CDR3 coding sequence is TGTGCCAGCAGCTTAGGTGCAGGGGGGTCCTATGGCTACACCTTC.

The chain has TRBV27 and TRBJ2-6; D gene ambiguous. This CDR3 spans 17 amino acids. Trimming stripped 0 bases from V and 1 base from J, with 10 bases between. CDR1 is MNHEY, CDR2 SMNVEV, per germline (reference sequence). The CDR3 bases are TGTGCCAGCAGTTTATCCCCCAGGTTATCTGGGGCCAACGTCCTGACTTTC. It is translated as CASSLSPRLSGANVLTF.

Many counts were recorded for this clonotype. V and J are TRBV7-2 and TRBJ2-7; 11 positions agree with TRBD2. The V and J ends lost 2 bases and 6 bases, in that order; junction bases with no gene match: 3. The CDR3 sequence is 14 residues long. The germline V gene encodes CDR1 SGHTA and CDR2 FQGNSA. The CDR3 coding sequence is TGTGCCAGCAGCTTAAGACTAGCGGGAAGCGAGCAGTACTTC. Its translation: CASSLRLAGSEQYF.

Only a few counts were recorded for this clonotype. The CDR3 is CASGRVHTEAFF. The DNA of the CDR3 is TGTGCTAGTGGTCGGGTCCACACTGAAGCTTTCTTT. This chain connects TRBV12-5 to TRBJ1-1; no clear D gene. Trimming shortened V by 5 bases and J by 3 bases, and 7 bases separated the two germline ends. Per the germline V gene, CDR1 is LGHNT and CDR2 is FRNRAP. This CDR3 comprises 12 residues.

This clonotype turned up a few times. This chain joins TRBV6-6 and TRBJ1-4; D is perhaps TRBD1 (6 bases). Trimming cost V 8 bases and J 0 bases, with 10 bases left between them. The length of the CDR3 is 14 residues. Germline V lookup: CDR1 MNHNY, CDR2 SVGAGI (reference sequence). The CDR3 loop reads CASHDRTTNEKLFF. DNA of the CDR3: TGTGCCAGCCATGACAGGACAACTAATGAAAAACTGTTTTTT.

This clonotype occurred many times. V is TRBV15 and J is TRBJ1-4, with D possibly matching TRBD1 (5 bases). This CDR3 is built from 14 residues. The V gene lost 1 base and the J gene lost 4 bases, with 7 bases spanning the gap. Germline-derived CDR1 and CDR2 are LNHNV and YYDKDF (reference sequence). The CDR3 nucleotides are TGTGCCACCAGCAGAGGGGGGGGTAATGAAAAACTGTTTTTT. Protein sequence: CATSRGGGNEKLFF.

This clonotype came up many times. V usage is TRBV7-8 and J usage is TRBJ2-7, with 8 positions matching TRBD1. Germline trimming cut 1 base from V and 0 bases from J; bases unmatched to any gene: 8. Germline V gene sequence: CDR1 SGHVS, CDR2 FQNEAQ. The CDR3 length is 17 residues. The CDR3 protein is CASSLGWTGFSSYEQYF. For the CDR3, the DNA is TGTGCCAGCAGCTTAGGGTGGACAGGGTTCAGCTCCTACGAGCAGTACTTC.

A few counts support this clonotype. V gene TRBV2 combines with J gene TRBJ2-3; D ambiguous. The CDR3 runs to 14 residues. V gave up 3 bases and J gave up 0 bases, with 7 bases separating them. Germline CDR1 and CDR2: SNHLY and FYNNEI. CDR3 sequence (DNA): TGTGCCAGCAGTGAGTTAAGTAGCACAGATACGCAGTATTTT. Translating it yields CASSELSSTDTQYF. Full variable domain (rest looked up from reference TRBV2 and TRBJ2-3): EPEVTQTPSHQVTQMGQEVILRCVPISNHLYFYWYRQILGQKVEFLVSFYNNEISEKSEIFDDQFSVERPDGSNFTLKIRSTKLEDSAMYFCASSELSSTDTQYFGPGTRLTVL.

As regards this clonotype: A much larger clone lies a single base off, so this may be a read error. The rearrangement links TRBV5-5 to TRBJ1-5; 7 nucleotides agree with TRBD1. The germline CDR1 and CDR2 sequences are SGHKS and YYEKEE (reference sequence). This CDR3 is 14 amino acids long. The chain's CDR3 is CASSPPGGDQPQRF. The CDR3 region has the DNA TGTGCCAGCAGCCCCCCAGGGGGGGATCAGCCCCAGCGTTTT.

This clonotype was observed at least ten times. V usage is TRBV12-3 or TRBV12-4 and J usage is TRBJ1-1; no firm D call. V was cut by 3 bases and J by 4 bases, with 6 bases left in between. CDR3 length: 12 residues. In DNA, the CDR3 is TGTGCCAGCAGTTTCCAAGGCACTGAAGCTTTCTTT. Its protein is CASSFQGTEAFF.

This clonotype occurred a few times. This chain joins TRBV11-3 and TRBJ2-7, with a tentative D call TRBD2 (6 bases). The CDR3 totals 14 residues. With 3 bases removed from V and 1 base from J, the gap between germline ends came to 10 bases. Looked up from germline, CDR1 is SGHNT and CDR2 is YENEEA. The CDR3 loop is CASSLGRMSYEQYF. The CDR3 nucleotides read TGTGCCAGCAGCTTGGGGAGGATGTCCTACGAGCAGTACTTC.

This clonotype was counted many times. The CDR3 nucleotides read TGTGCCAGCAGCCAACTCCGGACAGGGCCTGGGGCCAACGTCCTGACTTTC. It is translated as CASSQLRTGPGANVLTF. The rearrangement joins TRBV3-1 to TRBJ2-6, with 8 positions matching TRBD1. Germline V CDR1 and CDR2: LGHDT, YNNKEL (reference sequence). This CDR3 has 17 residues. With V trimmed by 2 bases and J by 2 bases, 5 bases remained unmatched.

This rearrangement joins TRBV29-1 to TRBJ2-1, with 9 nucleotides matching TRBD2. The CDR3 consists of 14 residues. Looked up from germline, CDR1 is SQVTM and CDR2 is ANQGSEA. V dropped 6 bases and J dropped 6; count of bases not matched to a gene: 9. This chain's CDR3 is CSVSSGSKGNEQFF. CDR3 bases: TGCAGCGTCAGTAGCGGGAGCAAAGGCAATGAGCAGTTCTTC.